This T cell receptor beta chain stems from a study of OX40 agonist ivuxolimab in advanced cancers. As for the study in general: Patients in the trial were receiving intravenous ivuxolimab every 2 weeks, at doses of 0.01 to 10 mg/kg. General study points: In CD8+ T cells, expanded clones were on average more numerous than in CD4+.

Here immunoSEQ multiplex PCR was the method, and the copy in TCRdb shows in-frame clones only, minus some. The table has 90,000 to 100,000 clones, around nine tenths seen once. Concerning this clone: Antigen: not known.

Germline CDR1 MNHNY, CDR2 SVGAGI (reference sequence). The CDR3 is 15 amino acids. V lost 6 bases and J lost 7, with 16 bases in between. The clonotype originates from an adult with an advanced solid tumor such as melanoma, head and neck, liver or kidney cancer. The material was CD4+ or CD8+ T cells sorted from blood, obtained in a trial of the OX40 agonist ivuxolimab. The chain combines TRBV6-6 with TRBJ1-6, with a tentative D call TRBD1 (5 bases). CDR3 sequence: CASSSGGAGNSPLHF. As DNA, the CDR3 is TGTGCCAGCAGCTCCGGAGGGGCAGGGAATTCACCCCTCCACTTT.